These 31 T cell receptor beta chains were all obtained from the same sample, sequenced in a study of blood T cell repertoires in COVID-19. Only in-frame clones appear in the TCRdb table, and some are missing; sequencing was by immunoSEQ multiplex PCR. The sample consists of roughly 120,000 clones, roughly 80% of them appearing once. Specimen: peripheral blood. Receptors originate from a woman in her sixties or seventies with acute or convalescent COVID-19.

The chain recombines TRBV27 with TRBJ2-1, with 9 positions matching TRBD2. The CDR3 length is 15 residues. V shed 5 bases, J shed 4 bases, and the junction held 6 bases outside the gene matches. CDR1 and CDR2 (germline): MNHEY, SMNVEV (reference sequence). The CDR3 reads CASSPQRGAYNEQFF. CDR3 DNA sequence: TGTGCCAGCAGTCCCCAGCGGGGGGCTTACAATGAGCAGTTCTTC.

This chain links TRBV14 with TRBJ1-4, with a weak D call TRBD1 (6 bases). Looked up from germline, CDR1 is SGHDN and CDR2 is FVKESK. This CDR3 region has 15 residues. Trimming shortened V by 2 bases and J by 7 bases, and 14 bases separated the two germline ends. Here the CDR3 reads CASSQTGSISEKLFF. The CDR3 DNA is TGTGCCAGCAGCCAAACAGGGTCTATAAGTGAAAAACTGTTTTTT.

J is TRBJ2-5 and V is TRBV2; D gene unclear. Trimming left V 4 bases short and J 0 bases short, with 3 bases between. The CDR3 is 12 amino acids. Germline CDR1 and CDR2: SNHLY and FYNNEI. Here the CDR3 reads CASSVDQETQYF. The DNA for the CDR3 is TGTGCCAGCAGTGTAGACCAAGAGACCCAGTACTTC.

V usage is TRBV9 and J usage is TRBJ2-1; TRBD2 might be the D (6 bases). Deletions cut 0 bases from V and 9 bases from J, with 10 bases between. Germline V gives CDR1 SGDLS, CDR2 YYNGEE. The length of the CDR3 is 13 residues. The CDR3 is CASSVAEGPEQFF. CDR3 bases: TGTGCCAGCAGCGTAGCGGAGGGTCCTGAGCAGTTCTTC.

The rearrangement uses TRBV4-1 and TRBJ1-2; 9 nucleotides line up with TRBD1. The germline V gene has CDR1 MGHRA and CDR2 YSYEKL. With 4 bases clipped from V and 4 bases from J, the junction kept 7 bases outside the gene matches. The CDR3 contains 15 residues. CDR3 nucleotide sequence: TGCGCCAGCAGCCCCGCGACAGGGGGAGGCTATGGCTACACCTTC. Amino acids: CASSPATGGGYGYTF.

The gene calls are TRBV7-7 and TRBJ2-5, with a tentative D call TRBD2 (6 bases). Between the trimmed V and J ends, which lost 5 bases and 2 bases, there was a span of 15 bases. CDR1 is SSHAT and CDR2 is FNYEAQ in the germline V gene (reference sequence). The CDR3 has 15 residues. As DNA, the CDR3 is TGTGCCAGCAGCCCGTTTATTGGGAGGCAAGAGACCCAGTACTTC. Its translation: CASSPFIGRQETQYF.

V gene TRBV11-2 combines with J gene TRBJ1-1; tentatively, D is TRBD1 (5 bases). V lost 2 bases, J lost 1 base, and 11 bases lay in between. CDR3 length equals 15 residues. The germline V gene has CDR1 SGHAT and CDR2 FQNNGV. The CDR3 coding sequence is TGTGCCAGCAGCTTACTGGGGGGGGAGAACACTGAAGCTTTCTTT. This sequence encodes CASSLLGGENTEAFF.

The sample holds a few counts of this clone. The chain joins TRBV2 to TRBJ2-3; 10 nucleotides line up with TRBD2. The CDR3 extends over 18 amino acids. The germline V gene encodes CDR1 SNHLY and CDR2 FYNNEI. With 7 bases clipped from V and 0 bases from J, the junction kept 13 bases outside the gene matches. CDR3 in amino acids: CASKSETSGEDSTDTQYF. The CDR3 DNA is TGTGCCAGCAAGAGTGAAACTAGCGGGGAAGATAGCACAGATACGCAGTATTTT.

The rearrangement uses TRBV13 and TRBJ2-4; 8 nucleotides align to TRBD1. This CDR3 is 13 amino acids long. CDR1 and CDR2 (germline): PRHDT, FYEKMQ (reference sequence). With 4 bases clipped from V and 8 bases from J, the junction kept 4 bases outside the gene matches. This CDR3 reads CASSSDRGYIQYF. CDR3 sequence (DNA): TGTGCCAGCAGCTCCGACAGGGGATACATTCAGTACTTC.

The chain is built from TRBV4-3 and TRBJ1-2; D perhaps matches TRBD1 (6 bases). The germline V and J ends were trimmed by 1 base and 9 bases, with 18 bases remaining between them. The CDR3 consists of 15 residues. Germline-derived CDR1 and CDR2 are LGHNA and YSLEER. DNA for the CDR3: TGCGCCAGCAGCCAAGGGCAGGGGTCCGAGGCTCGCTACACCTTC. It codes for CASSQGQGSEARYTF.

This chain connects TRBV29-1 to TRBJ2-1; 10 bases align to TRBD1. Germline values: CDR1 SQVTM, CDR2 ANQGSEA. CDR3 length: 14 residues. V shed 4 bases and J 4 bases; nucleotides not matched to a gene: 4. Written as DNA, the CDR3 is TGCAGCGTTGTAGGGACAGGGGCGTACAATGAGCAGTTCTTC. Amino acid sequence: CSVVGTGAYNEQFF.

The sample holds one count of this clone. The rearrangement uses TRBV11-3 and TRBJ2-3; D not certain. The CDR3 spans 13 residues. V lost 1 base to trimming and J lost 1 base, with 3 bases between them. Germline CDR1 is SGHNT and CDR2 is YENEEA. The CDR3 is CASSLAGTDTQYF. The CDR3 DNA follows: TGTGCCAGCAGCTTAGCAGGCACAGATACGCAGTATTTT.

The chain combines TRBV5-6 with TRBJ1-3, with 7 bases lining up with TRBD1. Per germline, CDR1 SGHDT and CDR2 YYEEEE. The CDR3 consists of 16 residues. The V and J ends lost 4 bases and 4 bases, in that order; junction bases with no gene match: 11. The CDR3 here is CASSQLLTGAGNTIYF. The CDR3 DNA sequence: TGTGCCAGCAGCCAGCTCCTCACAGGGGCCGGAAACACCATATATTTT.

The chain recombines TRBV30 with TRBJ2-5; 9 bases fit TRBD2. J gave up 5 bases and V 2 bases, and 9 bases lay outside the gene matches. Germline V CDR1 and CDR2: GTSNPN, SVGIG (reference sequence). This CDR3 region has 15 residues. This CDR3 reads CAWSLWRGGLETQYF. CDR3 DNA: TGTGCCTGGAGTTTGTGGCGGGGGGGCTTGGAGACCCAGTACTTC.

V usage is TRBV30 and J usage is TRBJ2-3; tentatively, D is TRBD2 (6 bases). The germline CDR1 and CDR2 sequences are GTSNPN and SVGIG (reference sequence). V lost 3 bases to trimming and J lost 5 bases, with 15 bases between them. The length of the CDR3 is 14 residues. CDR3: CAWRVVGGKDTQYF. In DNA form, the CDR3 reads TGTGCCTGGAGAGTGGTGGGGGGAAAAGATACGCAGTATTTT.

The chain combines TRBV2 with TRBJ2-1; 12 nucleotides agree with TRBD2. The CDR3 covers 15 residues. V lost 2 bases and J lost 7; bases outside the gene matches: 3. Germline V gives CDR1 SNHLY, CDR2 FYNNEI. The CDR3 here is CASSEKLAGGNEQFF. In nucleotides, the CDR3 is TGTGCCAGCAGTGAAAAACTAGCGGGGGGAAATGAGCAGTTCTTC.

The CDR3 region has the DNA TGTGCCAGCAGCGACTTAGCGGGGGGTACGTACAATGAGCAGTTCTTC. Its translation is CASSDLAGGTYNEQFF. The V gene is TRBV9, the J gene TRBJ2-1, with TRBD2 identical over 10 bases. The V gene end was trimmed by 3 bases and the J gene end by 4 bases; junction bases not matched to a gene: 7. The length of the CDR3 is 16 residues. From germline, CDR1 is SGDLS and CDR2 YYNGEE.

This clone was seen more than once but under ten times. The V gene is TRBV7-2, the J gene TRBJ2-5; 10 nucleotides agree with TRBD2. Germline CDR1 and CDR2: SGHTA and FQGNSA. This CDR3 is built from 13 residues. Losses at the gene ends were 3 bases for V and 11 bases for J; bases not matched to a gene: 6. CDR3 sequence reads: CASSLTSGSPQYF. CDR3 DNA sequence: TGTGCCAGCAGCTTGACTAGCGGGTCCCCTCAGTACTTC.

V is TRBV2 and J is TRBJ2-7; maybe TRBD1 (5 bases). V was clipped by 4 bases and J by 0 bases, with 16 bases between them. The germline CDR1 and CDR2 sequences are SNHLY and FYNNEI. This CDR3 comprises 16 residues. The CDR3 region has the DNA TGTGCCAGCAGTGCCACGGCGACAGCTCCCTCCTACGAGCAGTACTTC. This encodes CASSATATAPSYEQYF.

The chain combines TRBV24-1 with TRBJ2-7; 10 bases are a match to TRBD1. This CDR3 contains 14 residues. The ends lost 3 bases at V and 6 bases at J; junction bases unmatched: 4. Germline CDR1 reads KGHDR; CDR2 reads SFDVKD. This chain's CDR3 is CATSDGQGVGEQYF. As DNA, the CDR3 is TGTGCCACCAGTGATGGACAGGGGGTCGGCGAGCAGTACTTC.

The chain uses TRBV30 and TRBJ2-1; tentatively, D is TRBD1 (7 bases). The V and J ends lost 4 bases and 7 bases respectively, with 26 bases between them. Germline CDR1 GTSNPN, CDR2 SVGIG (reference sequence). This CDR3 is 17 amino acids long. The CDR3 loop is CAWTRTGGTERMNEQFF. The CDR3 DNA sequence: TGTGCCTGGACCAGGACAGGCGGGACGGAGAGGATGAATGAGCAGTTCTTC.

The chain carries TRBV5-4 and TRBJ2-7; 7 bases line up with TRBD2. The CDR3 consists of 14 residues. Germline CDR1 SGHNT, CDR2 YYREEE (reference sequence). The V segment lost 4 bases and the J segment 1 base; nucleotides outside the gene matches: 5. The CDR3 nucleotides are TGTGCCAGCAGCCCCGAGCGGGGTTCCTACGAGCAGTACTTC. Translated, it gives CASSPERGSYEQYF. Complete variable domain (other parts from reference TRBV5-4 and TRBJ2-7): ETGVTQSPTHLIKTRGQQVTLRCSSQSGHNTVSWYQQALGQGPQFIFQYYREEENGRGNFPPRFSGLQFPNYSSELNVNALELDDSALYLCASSPERGSYEQYFGPGTRLTVT.

This sequence joins TRBV25-1 and TRBJ2-7, with 10 bases lining up with TRBD1. V dropped 8 bases and J dropped 5; count of bases not matched to a gene: 9. This CDR3 region has 14 residues. Germline CDR1 is MGHDK and CDR2 is SYGVNS. CDR3 coding DNA: TGTGCCAGCTCCCGGGACAGGGGAAGCGACGAGCAGTACTTC. Protein: CASSRDRGSDEQYF.

The chain recombines TRBV9 with TRBJ2-7, with a possible D match to TRBD2 (7 bases). Trimming left V 5 bases short and J 2 bases short, with 11 bases between. CDR1 is SGDLS and CDR2 is YYNGEE in the germline V gene. CDR3 length: 13 residues. The CDR3 protein is CASSLGGPYEQYF. The DNA of the CDR3 is TGTGCCAGCAGTCTGGGGGGGCCCTACGAGCAGTACTTC.

This clone was counted once. V gene TRBV7-2 combines with J gene TRBJ1-5; the D gene is possibly TRBD1 (5 bases). Looked up from germline, CDR1 is SGHTA and CDR2 is FQGNSA. Trimming cost V 7 bases and J 4 bases, with 14 bases left between them. The CDR3 has 14 residues. CDR3 nucleotides: TGTGCCAGCAACCCAGGGTTGGGAAATCAGCCCCAGCATTTT. Its protein is CASNPGLGNQPQHF.

The rearrangement uses TRBV7-2 and TRBJ2-5; 7 bases map to TRBD1. The CDR3 contains 15 residues. With 3 bases clipped from V and 5 bases from J, the junction kept 9 bases outside the gene matches. CDR1 is SGHTA, CDR2 FQGNSA, per germline. The DNA for the CDR3 is TGTGCCAGCAGCTTGGACAGGTCATGGGGGGAGACCCAGTACTTC. Its translation is CASSLDRSWGETQYF. Variable domain in full (rest from reference TRBV7-2 and TRBJ2-5): GAGVSQSPSNKVTEKGKDVELRCDPISGHTALYWYRQSLGQGLEFLIYFQGNSAPDKSGLPSDRFSAERTGGSVSTLTIQRTQQEDSAVYLCASSLDRSWGETQYFGPGTRLLVL.

The table lists this clone with a few counts. V usage is TRBV4-3 and J usage is TRBJ2-7; maybe TRBD2 (6 bases). Germline V gene sequence: CDR1 LGHNA, CDR2 YSLEER. V shed 1 base and J shed 7 bases, with 11 bases lying between them. This CDR3 has 13 amino acids. In DNA form, the CDR3 reads TGCGCCAGCAGCCAAGCTCGGGGGTTGGAGCAGTACTTC. It yields the protein CASSQARGLEQYF.

The chain carries TRBV18 and TRBJ2-3, with a tentative D call TRBD2 (6 bases). V was trimmed by 3 bases and J by 5 bases, leaving 9 bases between them. This CDR3 is built from 13 residues. The germline CDR1 and CDR2 sequences are KGHSH and LQKENI. Written as DNA, the CDR3 is TGTGCCAGCTCACCGTTCGGGGGAGATACGCAGTATTTT. Translated: CASSPFGGDTQYF.

CDR3: CASSFSGQSTDTQYF. The CDR3 bases are TGTGCCAGCAGCTTCTCGGGACAAAGCACAGATACGCAGTATTTT. The chain is built from TRBV7-6 and TRBJ2-3; possibly TRBD1 for D (6 bases). The CDR3 length is 15 residues. Deletions cut 3 bases from V and 0 bases from J, with 10 bases between. From germline, CDR1 is SGHVS and CDR2 FNYEAQ.

The rearrangement joins TRBV28 to TRBJ2-7; TRBD2 matches 7 bases. Trimming at V came to 10 bases and at J to 0 bases, leaving 6 bases not matched to a gene. The CDR3 totals 13 residues. Germline V gives CDR1 MDHEN, CDR2 SYDVKM. The DNA for the CDR3 is TGTGCCATCACGGGGGGAAGCTCCTACGAGCAGTACTTC. Its protein is CAITGGSSYEQYF.

This chain links TRBV12-5 with TRBJ1-2; 7 positions match TRBD1. The CDR3 covers 13 residues. Germline assignment: CDR1 LGHNT and CDR2 FRNRAP. Losses at the gene ends were 0 bases for V and 6 bases for J; bases not matched to a gene: 1. The CDR3 reads CASGLVRGHGYTF. The CDR3 bases are TGTGCTAGTGGTTTGGTAAGGGGGCATGGCTACACCTTC.